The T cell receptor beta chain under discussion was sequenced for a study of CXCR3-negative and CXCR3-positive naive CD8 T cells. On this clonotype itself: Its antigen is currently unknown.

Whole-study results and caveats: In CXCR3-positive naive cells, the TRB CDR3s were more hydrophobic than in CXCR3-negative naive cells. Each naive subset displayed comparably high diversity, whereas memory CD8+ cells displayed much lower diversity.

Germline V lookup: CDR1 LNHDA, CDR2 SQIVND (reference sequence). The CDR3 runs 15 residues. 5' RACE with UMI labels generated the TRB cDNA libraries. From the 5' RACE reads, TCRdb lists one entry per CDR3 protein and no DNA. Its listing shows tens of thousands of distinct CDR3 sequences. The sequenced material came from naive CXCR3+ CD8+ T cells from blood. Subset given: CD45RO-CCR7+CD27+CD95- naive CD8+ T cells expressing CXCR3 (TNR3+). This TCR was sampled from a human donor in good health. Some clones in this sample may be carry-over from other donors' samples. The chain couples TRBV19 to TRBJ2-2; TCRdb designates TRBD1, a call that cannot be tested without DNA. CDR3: CASIVYWGYTGELFF.